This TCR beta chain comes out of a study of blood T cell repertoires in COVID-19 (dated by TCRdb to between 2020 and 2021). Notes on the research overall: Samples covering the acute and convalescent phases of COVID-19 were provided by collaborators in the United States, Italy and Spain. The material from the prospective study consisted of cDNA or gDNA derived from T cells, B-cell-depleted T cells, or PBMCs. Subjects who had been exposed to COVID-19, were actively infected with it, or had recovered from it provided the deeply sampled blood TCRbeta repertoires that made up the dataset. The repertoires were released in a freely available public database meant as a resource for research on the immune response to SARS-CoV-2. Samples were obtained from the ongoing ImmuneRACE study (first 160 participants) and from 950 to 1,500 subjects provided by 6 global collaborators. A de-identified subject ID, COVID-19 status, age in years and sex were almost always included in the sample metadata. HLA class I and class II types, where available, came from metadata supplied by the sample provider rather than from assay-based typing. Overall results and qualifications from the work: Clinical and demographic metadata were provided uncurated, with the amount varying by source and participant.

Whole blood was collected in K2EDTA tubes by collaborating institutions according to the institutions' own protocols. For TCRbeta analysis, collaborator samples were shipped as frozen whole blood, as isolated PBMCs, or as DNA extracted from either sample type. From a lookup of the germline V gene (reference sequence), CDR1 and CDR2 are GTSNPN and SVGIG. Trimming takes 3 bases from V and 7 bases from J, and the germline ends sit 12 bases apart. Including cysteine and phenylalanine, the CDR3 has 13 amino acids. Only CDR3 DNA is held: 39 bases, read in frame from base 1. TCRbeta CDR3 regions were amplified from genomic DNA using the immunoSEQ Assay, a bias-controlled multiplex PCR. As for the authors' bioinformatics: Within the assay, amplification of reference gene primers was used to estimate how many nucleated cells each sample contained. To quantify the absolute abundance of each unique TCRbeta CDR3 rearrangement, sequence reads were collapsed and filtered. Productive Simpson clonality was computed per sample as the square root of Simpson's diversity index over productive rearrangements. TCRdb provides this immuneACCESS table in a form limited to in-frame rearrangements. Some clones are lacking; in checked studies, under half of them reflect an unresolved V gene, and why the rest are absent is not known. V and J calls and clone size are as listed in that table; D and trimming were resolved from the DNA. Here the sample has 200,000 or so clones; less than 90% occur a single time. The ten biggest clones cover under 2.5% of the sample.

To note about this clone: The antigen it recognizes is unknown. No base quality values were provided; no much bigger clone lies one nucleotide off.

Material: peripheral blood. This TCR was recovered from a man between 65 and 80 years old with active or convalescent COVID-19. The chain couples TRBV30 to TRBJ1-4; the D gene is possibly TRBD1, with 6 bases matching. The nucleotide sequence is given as TGTGCCTGGAGGTCGGAAGGGGGTGAAAAACTGTTTTTT. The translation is CAWRSEGGEKLFF.